This is a list of T cell receptor beta chains from one sample in a study of blood T cell repertoires in COVID-19. Only in-frame clones appear in the TCRdb table, and some are missing; sequencing was by immunoSEQ multiplex PCR. The sample shows 150,000 or so clones, 87% of them seen only once. Sequenced input: peripheral blood. These receptors all come from a woman aged 50 to 60 with acute or convalescent COVID-19. CDR3s include the opening cysteine and the closing phenylalanine or tryptophan. A D gene is named only where the DNA matches it firmly. Expanded clones are given a class, and other clones once, few, many or no size at all.

D gene,J gene,V gene,clone size,CDR3 DNA,CDR3 protein
TRBD2,TRBJ2-1,TRBV15,.,TGTGCCACCAGCAGAGATCCGCGGGAGCGGTACAATGAGCAGTTCTTC,CATSRDPRERYNEQFF
.,TRBJ1-1,TRBV5-1,.,TGCGCCAGCAGCCATACGTTCGGGACACCTAACACTGAAGCTTTCTTT,CASSHTFGTPNTEAFF
TRBD1,TRBJ1-1,TRBV6-2/TRBV6-3,few,TGTGCCAGCAGCGCGACAGGGTATCGCACTGAAGCTTTCTTT,CASSATGYRTEAFF
TRBD1,TRBJ2-3,TRBV30,.,TGTGCCTGGAGTCGTTTCAGGACAGGAGGAGAAAATACGCAGTATTTT,CAWSRFRTGGENTQYF
.,TRBJ2-1,TRBV5-5,.,TGTGCCAGCAGCTTGAATCCTGGGCTATACAATGAGCAGTTCTTC,CASSLNPGLYNEQFF
TRBD2,TRBJ2-5,TRBV9,.,TGTGCCAGCAGCGCAACTAGCGGGAGGTTCCAAGAGACCCAGTACTTC,CASSATSGRFQETQYF
TRBD1,TRBJ1-5,TRBV7-8,.,TGTGCCAGCAGCCCGGACAGGGAGGTTCAGCCCCAGCATTTT,CASSPDREVQPQHF
TRBD1,TRBJ2-7,TRBV27,.,TGTGCCAGCATGGATATGGGACAGGGTTATTACGAGCAGTACTTC,CASMDMGQGYYEQYF
.,TRBJ2-5,TRBV5-1,.,TGCGCCAGCAGCTTCTCCCAAGAGACCCAGTACTTC,CASSFSQETQYF
.,TRBJ2-7,TRBV7-2,.,TGTGCCAGCAGTTTCGACAGGAGCTCCTACGAGCAGTACTTC,CASSFDRSSYEQYF
.,TRBJ2-2,TRBV19,.,TGTGCCAGTTCCACTTCTCAGGGATACACCGGGGAGCTGTTTTTT,CASSTSQGYTGELFF
.,TRBJ1-2,TRBV3-1/TRBV3-2,few,TGTGCCAGCAGCCCAGCACGGGAAGGCTACACCTTC,CASSPAREGYTF
.,TRBJ2-5,TRBV6-2/TRBV6-3,.,TGTGCCAGCAGTTACTTCCCCCTCAGTCCCTCTCAAGAGACCCAGTACTTC,CASSYFPLSPSQETQYF
.,TRBJ1-3,TRBV6-6,.,TGTGCCAGCAGGCCGGTCTCTGGAAACACCATATATTTT,CASRPVSGNTIYF
.,TRBJ1-6,TRBV4-3,.,TGCGCCAGCAGCCAAGAGGCGGGGTGGACCTATAATTCACCTCTCCACTTT,CASSQEAGWTYNSPLHF
.,TRBJ2-4,TRBV6-2/TRBV6-3,.,TGTGCCAGCAGTCGCGATGTCAAAAACATTCAGTACTTC,CASSRDVKNIQYF
TRBD2,TRBJ2-7,TRBV5-1,once,TGCGCCAGCAAGCGATTGAGCGGGGCCTCAACCTACGAGCAGTACTTC,CASKRLSGASTYEQYF
TRBD1,TRBJ1-1,TRBV2,.,TGTGCCAGTGAAGGGGGACAGGGGGCTTTCTTT,CASEGGQGAFF
.,TRBJ1-2,TRBV5-5,.,TGTGCCAGCATGCTAGATGGAGGATGGAATGGCTACACCTTC,CASMLDGGWNGYTF
TRBD1,TRBJ2-7,TRBV30,.,TGTGCCTGGAGCGACAGGGGAAGCTACGAGCAGTACTTC,CAWSDRGSYEQYF
.,TRBJ2-7,TRBV12-3/TRBV12-4,.,TGTGCCAGCAGTTTCGAGGGTTGGGAGCAGTACTTC,CASSFEGWEQYF
.,TRBJ2-5,TRBV5-4,few,TGTGCCAGCAGCTTGGCCGATGGGCGAGAGACCCAGTACTTC,CASSLADGRETQYF
.,TRBJ1-2,TRBV7-2,.,TGTGCCAGCAGCTTCGGAGAATCTGGCTACACCTTC,CASSFGESGYTF
.,TRBJ2-1,TRBV29-1,.,TGCAGCGTTGCTGGGGCTGGTGAGCAGTTCTTC,CSVAGAGEQFF
TRBD2,TRBJ2-3,TRBV7-2,.,TGTGCCAGCAGCTTAGTGGGGGGGACCCTCACAGATACGCAGTATTTT,CASSLVGGTLTDTQYF
.,TRBJ2-3,TRBV7-9,.,TGTGCCAGCAGGGCAAGCACAGATACGCAGTATTTT,CASRASTDTQYF
TRBD1,TRBJ1-1,TRBV27,.,TGTGCCAGCAGTCCGGTCAGGGACAGGTGGACTGAAGCTTTCTTT,CASSPVRDRWTEAFF
.,TRBJ1-5,TRBV19,.,TGTGCCAGTAGTGCGGGACCTTATAGCAATCAGCCCCAGCATTTT,CASSAGPYSNQPQHF
TRBD2,TRBJ2-1,TRBV11-2,.,TGTGCCAGCAGCAGAGGGACTAGCGGGCCCAATGAGCAGTTCTTC,CASSRGTSGPNEQFF
.,TRBJ2-7,TRBV18,.,TGTGCCAGCTCACCACCACGGTCCTACGAGCAGTACTTC,CASSPPRSYEQYF
TRBD1,TRBJ1-1,TRBV5-1,.,TGCGCCAGCAGCGAGGGAGGGACAGGGAACACTGAAGCTTTCTTT,CASSEGGTGNTEAFF
.,TRBJ1-6,TRBV10-1,.,TGCGCCAGCAGTTTGAGGCAGGGAACTCCTATAATTCACCCCCTCCACTTT,CASSLRQGTPIIHPLHF
TRBD1,TRBJ1-5,TRBV5-4,many,TGTGCCAGCAGCTCGGACAGGGTGAGTCAGCCCCAGCATTTT,CASSSDRVSQPQHF
TRBD1,TRBJ1-5,TRBV19,.,TGTGCCAGTAGCACCCAGACAGGGGGCAATCAGCCCCAGCATTTT,CASSTQTGGNQPQHF
TRBD2,TRBJ2-5,TRBV9,.,TGTGCCAGCAGCCTCAGCGGGGGGGCCGTCGAGACCCAGTACTTC,CASSLSGGAVETQYF
.,TRBJ1-1,TRBV7-9,once,TGTGCCAGCAGCATGGGCAGGGAGAACACTGAAGCTTTCTTT,CASSMGRENTEAFF
TRBD2,TRBJ2-3,TRBV10-1,.,TGCGCCAGCAGTGAGTCCGGGGGGACAGATACGCAGTATTTT,CASSESGGTDTQYF
.,TRBJ2-5,TRBV21-1,.,TGTGCCAGCAGCAAAGCGCGCCAGGGGAGTGTTGAGACCCAGTACTTC,CASSKARQGSVETQYF
.,TRBJ2-1,TRBV6-5,.,TGTGCCAGCAGGGACCGGGGGTATGAGCAGTTCTTC,CASRDRGYEQFF